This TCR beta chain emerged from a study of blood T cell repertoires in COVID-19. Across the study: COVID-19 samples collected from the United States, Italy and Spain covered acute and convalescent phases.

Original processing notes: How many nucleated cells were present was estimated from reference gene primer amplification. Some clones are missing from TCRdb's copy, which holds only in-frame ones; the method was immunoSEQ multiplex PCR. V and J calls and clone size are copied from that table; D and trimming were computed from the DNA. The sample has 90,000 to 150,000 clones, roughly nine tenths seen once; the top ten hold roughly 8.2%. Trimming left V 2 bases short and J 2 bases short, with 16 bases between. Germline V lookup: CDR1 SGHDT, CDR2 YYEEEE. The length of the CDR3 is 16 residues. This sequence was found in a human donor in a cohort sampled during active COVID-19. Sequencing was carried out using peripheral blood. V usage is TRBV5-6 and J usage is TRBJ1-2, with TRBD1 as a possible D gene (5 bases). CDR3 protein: CASSFFPLTENYGYTF. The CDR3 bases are TGTGCCAGCAGCTTTTTTCCCCTGACAGAAAACTATGGCTACACCTTC.